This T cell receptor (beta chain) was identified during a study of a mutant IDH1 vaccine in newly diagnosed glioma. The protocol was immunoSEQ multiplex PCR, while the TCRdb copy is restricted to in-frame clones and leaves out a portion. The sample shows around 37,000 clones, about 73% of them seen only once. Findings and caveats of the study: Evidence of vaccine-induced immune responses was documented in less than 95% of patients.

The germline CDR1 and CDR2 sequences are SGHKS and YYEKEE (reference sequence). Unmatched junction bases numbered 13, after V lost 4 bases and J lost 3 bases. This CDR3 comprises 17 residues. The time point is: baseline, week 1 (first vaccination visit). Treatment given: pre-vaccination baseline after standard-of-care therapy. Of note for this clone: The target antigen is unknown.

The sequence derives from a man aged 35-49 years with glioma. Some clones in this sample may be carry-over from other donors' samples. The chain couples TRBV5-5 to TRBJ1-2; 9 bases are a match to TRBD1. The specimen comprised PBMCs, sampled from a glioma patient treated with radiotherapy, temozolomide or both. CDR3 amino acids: CASSVTTGGTGDYGYTF. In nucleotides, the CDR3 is TGTGCCAGCAGCGTCACGACAGGGGGGACCGGGGACTATGGCTACACCTTC.